One sample yielded the 8 T cell receptor beta chains listed below, sequenced in a study of T cell repertoires in cytomegalovirus infection. TCRdb reprocessed the reads via MiXCR and lists one record per CDR3 protein. In the table there are around 630,000 distinct CDR3 sequences, 20% to 30% of which are singletons. Sequencing was carried out using CD8+ T cells from PBMCs. These TCRs come from a human donor in good health (CMV status not recorded). Some clones in this sample may be carry-over from other donors' samples.

This clonotype was counted many times. At one of its ends the junction is not consistent with the germline gene, which may arise from a read error. The chain joins TRBV7-9 to TRBJ1-5; D ambiguous. The CDR3 loop spans 14 amino acids. CDR1 and CDR2 (germline): SEHNR, FQNEAQ (reference sequence). The CDR3 spells CASSLGGQGQPQHF. For the CDR3, the DNA is TGTGCCAGCAGTTTAGGCGGGCAAGGACAGCCCCAGCATTTT.

The chain has TRBV4-3 and TRBJ2-2; D remains ambiguous. There are 14 residues in the CDR3. Trimming pared 3 bases from V and 1 base from J, leaving 6 bases between. The V gene's germline CDR1 is LGHNA and CDR2 YSLEER. CDR3 in DNA: TGCGCCAGCAGCCAGCGACTGAACACCGGGGAGCTGTTTTTT. Translating gives CASSQRLNTGELFF.

The chain combines TRBV6-1 with TRBJ2-2; TRBD1 or TRBD2 may be the D gene (7 bases each). The CDR3 is made up of 15 amino acids. In germline, CDR1 is MNHNS, CDR2 SASEGT. DNA of the CDR3: TGTACCATTCCAGCCAGGGGGGGCGCGAGCGGGGAGCTGTTTTTT. This encodes CTIPARGGASGELFF.

This clonotype is a singleton in its sample. V usage is TRBV20-1 and J usage is TRBJ2-7; the D gene could be TRBD1 or TRBD2 (5 bases each). The CDR3 loop spans 12 amino acids. Germline CDR1 is DFQATT and CDR2 is SNEGSKA (reference sequence). V was cut by 7 bases and J by 4 bases, with 14 bases left in between. CDR3 DNA sequence: TGCAGTGTTCTGGGGGATGGATACGAGCAGTACGTC. This gives the protein CSVLGDGYEQYV.

The gene calls are TRBV28 and TRBJ1-2, with 12 nucleotides matching TRBD1. J was trimmed by 4 bases and V by 6 bases; bases with no gene match: 15. CDR1 and CDR2 (germline): MDHEN, SYDVKM. The CDR3 is made up of 18 amino acids. In DNA form, the CDR3 reads TGTGCCAGCAGGGGAATGACCGGGACAGGGGGCGGTGGCTATGGCTACACCTTC. Translated, it gives CASRGMTGTGGGGYGYTF.

A note on this clonotype: A read error is likely, as this CDR3 ends without the conserved phenylalanine or tryptophan. V gene TRBV6-6 combines with J gene TRBJ2-1; perhaps TRBD2 as D (5 bases). The CDR3 runs to 12 residues. V lost 2 bases and J lost 7, with 6 bases in between. CDR1 and CDR2 from the germline V gene are MNHNY and SVGAGI (reference sequence). The DNA of the CDR3 is TGTGCCAGCAGTTACGTAGCGAATGAGCAGTTCATC. Translation: CASSYVANEQFI.

Concerning this clonotype itself: Sequence at one end of the junction differs from germline and may be a read error. This chain connects TRBV7-9 to TRBJ2-2; D is tentatively TRBD1 or TRBD2 (5 bases each). CDR1 SEHNR and CDR2 FQNEAQ come from the germline V gene (reference sequence). The CDR3 is 15 residues long. This CDR3 is CASSFSNWGSRDLFF. CDR3 in DNA: TGTGCCAGCAGCTTTTCCAATTGGGGGTCTCGGGATCTGTTTTTT.

The V gene is TRBV6-1, the J gene TRBJ2-5; D is possibly TRBD1 (6 bases). The germline V and J ends were trimmed by 7 bases and 2 bases, with 17 bases remaining between them. Germline CDR1 is MNHNS and CDR2 is SASEGT. CDR3 length: 15 residues. The DNA of the CDR3 is TGTGCCAGCAAAAAATCAGGGGCGGAACAAGAGACCCAGTACTTC. Translation gives CASKKSGAEQETQYF.